A single sample is the source of the 9 T cell receptor beta chains below, sequenced in a study of T-cell reconstitution after alpha-beta-depleted transplantation in children. The library targeted TCRbeta and was prepared with unique molecular identifiers. In TCRdb, the PCR reads were re-called with MiXCR into one record per CDR3 protein. The data contain a few hundred thousand distinct CDR3 sequences, about an eighth of them singletons. Specimen: PBMCs, collected from the stem cell graft. The source is a human donor who donated a stem cell graft to a child with Fanconi anemia.

This clonotype was counted once. The V call is TRBV3-1, the J call TRBJ2-5, with TRBD2 matching 9 bases. The ends lost 0 bases at V and 6 bases at J; junction bases unmatched: 8. There are 16 residues in the CDR3. Looked up from germline, CDR1 is LGHDT and CDR2 is YNNKEL (reference sequence). The CDR3 loop is CASSQEGTSYEKTQYF. Written as DNA, the CDR3 is TGTGCCAGCAGCCAAGAGGGGACTAGCTATGAGAAGACCCAGTACTTC.

This sequence joins TRBV20-1 and TRBJ2-5; unclear D gene. The CDR3 loop spans 14 amino acids. Trimming took off 1 base at V and 1 base at J, with 10 bases between the two ends. Looked up from germline, CDR1 is DFQATT and CDR2 is SNEGSKA (reference sequence). The CDR3 reads CSARGRSLQETQYF. The CDR3 region has the DNA TGCAGTGCTAGAGGACGGAGTCTCCAAGAGACCCAGTACTTC.

This clonotype was seen many times. The chain joins TRBV12-3 or TRBV12-4 to TRBJ1-1, with D unresolved. The CDR3 spans 14 residues. V was trimmed by 1 base and J by 12 bases, leaving 18 bases between them. The CDR3 loop reads CASSLGRQELKTFF. CDR3 bases: TGTGCCAGCAGTTTAGGTAGGCAGGAATTGAAAACTTTCTTT.

This rearrangement joins TRBV7-6 to TRBJ2-7; D is perhaps TRBD1 or TRBD2 (5 bases each). This CDR3 is built from 13 residues. CDR1 and CDR2 (germline): SGHVS, FNYEAQ. V lost 5 bases and J lost 4, with 12 bases in between. The CDR3 region is CASSEGPDYEQYF. The DNA for the CDR3 is TGTGCCAGCAGCGAGGGGCCAGATTACGAGCAGTACTTC.

The gene calls are TRBV6-2 or TRBV6-3 and TRBJ1-2, with 9 nucleotides matching TRBD1. The J segment lost 7 bases and the V segment lost 5 bases, leaving 8 bases of the junction unmatched. CDR1 is MNHEY and CDR2 is SVGEGT in the germline V gene. The CDR3 length is 14 residues. This CDR3 is CASSNPGTGSGYTF. CDR3 bases: TGTGCCAGCAGTAATCCCGGGACAGGGAGTGGCTACACCTTC.

The table lists this clonotype with many counts. The V gene is TRBV20-1, the J gene TRBJ1-2; 7 bases agree with TRBD1. CDR1 is DFQATT and CDR2 is SNEGSKA in the germline V gene (reference sequence). The CDR3 consists of 12 residues. The trim removed 3 bases at V and 8 bases at J, leaving 6 bases unmatched. CDR3 residues: CSARGTVEGYTF. CDR3 coding DNA: TGCAGTGCTAGGGGGACAGTGGAGGGCTACACCTTC.

This clonotype was counted between two and nine times. This chain connects TRBV6-5 to TRBJ1-1; 7 nucleotides match TRBD1. CDR3 length: 14 amino acids. CDR1 and CDR2 from the germline V gene are MNHEY and SVGAGI. The J segment lost 5 bases and the V segment lost 2 bases, leaving 5 bases of the junction unmatched. The DNA of the CDR3 is TGTGCCAGCAGTTACGGAGGGACAGTAACTGAAGCTTTCTTT. Its translation: CASSYGGTVTEAFF.

This clonotype was observed a few times. CDR3 amino acids: CASSQIKGGSDEQYF. CDR3 nucleotide sequence: TGCGCCAGCAGCCAGATAAAGGGGGGGTCCGACGAGCAGTACTTC. This chain connects TRBV4-3 to TRBJ2-7; tentatively, D is TRBD2 (7 bases). The CDR3 loop spans 15 amino acids. Trimming removed 3 bases from V and 5 bases from J, with 17 bases in between. The germline CDR1 and CDR2 sequences are LGHNA and YSLEER.

The genes are TRBV12-3 or TRBV12-4 and TRBJ2-7; D might be TRBD1 (5 bases). The length of the CDR3 is 13 residues. Trimming took off 7 bases at V and 4 bases at J, with 14 bases between the two ends. Here the CDR3 DNA reads TGTGCCAGCACCCAAACCCAGGGATACGAGCAGTACTTC. Translated: CASTQTQGYEQYF.